This T cell receptor (beta chain) derives from a study of shared clonotypes between healthy human individuals. Around 200 ng DNA, tens of thousands of T cell genomes, went into each sorted-subset replicate PCR. Per the original methods: Owing to the provision of junction-only sequences devoid of quality scores by immunoSEQ, filtering differed. Method: immunoSEQ multiplex PCR; TCRdb's copy keeps in-frame clones and lacks some. The DNA gave D and trimming, while V, J and clone size come from that table. Of some 550,000 clones in the sample, 97% were seen once. Only a few counts were recorded for this clone. Trimming removed 4 bases at V and 5 bases at J, with 12 bases between. The CDR3 runs to 14 residues. Germline CDR1 and CDR2: ENHRY and SYGVKD. The healthy adult donors were HIV-negative and reported no recent acute infections or vaccinations.

The chain links TRBV10-3 to TRBJ1-5; no definite D call. The sequence derives from a young woman in good health. The sequencing input was naive CD4+ T cells sorted from blood. Subset noted: CD45RA+ positively selected. CDR3 DNA sequence: TGTGCCATCAGTGGGGAGTTACAAGATCAGCCCCAGCATTTT. It is translated as CAISGELQDQPQHF.